This TCR beta chain was retrieved from a study of blood T cell repertoires in COVID-19. Turning to the study itself: T cells, B-cell-depleted T cells, or PBMCs supplied cDNA or gDNA.

Deletions cut 2 bases from V and 5 bases from J, with 16 bases between. CDR1 and CDR2 (germline): SGHVS, FQNEAQ. The CDR3 loop spans 16 amino acids. Cohort 3 donors counted as recovered after two negative PCRs, clearance, or resolved symptoms. Repertoires were generated with immunoSEQ multiplex PCR, while TCRdb's copy carries only in-frame clones and drops some. The sample contains approximately 170,000 clones, around 84% of which appear only once. This chain links TRBV7-8 with TRBJ2-1, with D possibly matching TRBD1 (6 bases). The clonotype comes from a woman between 50 and 59 years old who had recovered from COVID-19. Input material: PBMCs or T cells enriched from blood (not recorded which). The CDR3 region has the DNA TGTGCCAGCAGCTTATTACAGGGATTGGTCGACAATGAGCAGTTCTTC. This translates into CASSLLQGLVDNEQFF.